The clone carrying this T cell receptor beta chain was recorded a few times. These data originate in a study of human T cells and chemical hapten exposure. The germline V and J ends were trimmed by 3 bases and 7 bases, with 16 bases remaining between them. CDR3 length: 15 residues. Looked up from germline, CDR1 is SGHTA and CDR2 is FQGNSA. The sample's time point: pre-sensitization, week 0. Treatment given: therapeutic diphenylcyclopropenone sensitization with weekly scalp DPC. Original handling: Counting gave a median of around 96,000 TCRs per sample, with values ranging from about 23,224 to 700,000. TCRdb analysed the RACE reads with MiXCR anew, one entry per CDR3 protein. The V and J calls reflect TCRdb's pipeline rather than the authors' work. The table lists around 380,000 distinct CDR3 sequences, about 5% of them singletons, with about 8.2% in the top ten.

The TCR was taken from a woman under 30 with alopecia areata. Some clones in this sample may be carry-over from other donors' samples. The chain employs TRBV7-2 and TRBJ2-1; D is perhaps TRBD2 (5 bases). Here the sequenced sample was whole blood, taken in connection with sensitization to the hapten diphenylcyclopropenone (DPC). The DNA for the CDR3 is TGTGCCAGCAGCTTTGGCGGGCCGCCTGTAAATGAGCAGTTCTTC. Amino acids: CASSFGGPPVNEQFF.